Presented here are 25 T cell receptor beta chains from one specimen sequenced in a study of control samples from healthy donors and cancer patients. The table came from immunoSEQ multiplex PCR; TCRdb's copy has only in-frame clones and leaves some out. This sample yields 150,000 to 200,000 clones, of which 91% are seen a single time; 2% to 2.5% belongs to the top ten. Material for sequencing was blood. All receptors come from a woman aged 40 to 50 in good health.

The J gene is TRBJ1-3, the V gene TRBV3-1 (or the pseudogene TRBV3-2); D possibly corresponds to TRBD1 (6 bases). With 4 bases removed from V and 0 bases from J, the gap between germline ends came to 10 bases. CDR1 and CDR2 from the germline V gene are LGHDT and YNNKEL (reference sequence). This CDR3 has 15 residues. CDR3 sequence (DNA): TGTGCCAGCAGCCCGGACAGAGTCTCTGGAAACACCATATATTTT. It yields the protein CASSPDRVSGNTIYF.

In this sample, this clone turned up once. This chain joins TRBV27 and TRBJ2-7; no clear D gene. Trimming cost V 3 bases and J 2 bases, with 11 bases left between them. The CDR3 has 14 residues. Germline V gene data show CDR1 as MNHEY and CDR2 as SMNVEV (reference sequence). CDR3 region: CASSFAPPPYEQYF. In DNA form, the CDR3 reads TGTGCCAGCAGTTTCGCCCCCCCTCCCTACGAGCAGTACTTC.

This clone has only a few counts. V is TRBV7-9 and J is TRBJ2-7, with 7 bases lining up with TRBD1. With V trimmed by 2 bases and J by 0 bases, 1 base remained unmatched. The CDR3 has 14 residues. Germline V gives CDR1 SEHNR, CDR2 FQNEAQ (reference sequence). This chain's CDR3 is CASSLRDSSYEQYF. CDR3 sequence (DNA): TGTGCCAGCAGCTTACGGGACAGCTCCTACGAGCAGTACTTC.

The V gene is TRBV5-6, the J gene TRBJ1-5; D gene unclear. Germline CDR1 SGHDT, CDR2 YYEEEE. There are 14 residues in the CDR3. The V gene lost 2 bases and the J gene lost 6 bases, with 12 bases spanning the gap. DNA of the CDR3: TGTGCCAGCAGCTTATGGTCGGCGCGTCAGCCCCAGCATTTT. Protein sequence: CASSLWSARQPQHF.

The chain uses TRBV18 and TRBJ2-5, with 10 bases lining up with TRBD2. The CDR3 contains 14 residues. Germline CDR1 KGHSH, CDR2 LQKENI. J lost 4 bases, V lost 2 bases, and 1 base had no gene match. CDR3 DNA: TGTGCCAGCTCACCAGCTAGCGGGGGAGAGACCCAGTACTTC. It translates to CASSPASGGETQYF.

This clone was detected only once. The chain couples TRBV5-1 to TRBJ2-1, with D tentatively TRBD1 (6 bases). Germline CDR1 reads SGHRS; CDR2 reads YFSETQ. The germline V and J ends were trimmed by 4 bases and 10 bases, with 21 bases remaining between them. The CDR3 covers 15 residues. The CDR3, as DNA: TGCGCCAGCAGCGCCATCGGGACACCTGACGAGGAGCAGTTCTTC. Encoded protein: CASSAIGTPDEEQFF.

This clone was detected once. The chain uses TRBV2 and TRBJ1-3, with a possible D match to TRBD1 (6 bases). CDR1 is SNHLY and CDR2 is FYNNEI in the germline V gene. V shed 8 bases and J shed 4 bases, with 6 bases lying between them. This CDR3 has 11 amino acids. In nucleotides, the CDR3 is TGTGCCAGCGGGACAGGAAACACCATATATTTT. It yields the protein CASGTGNTIYF.

This chain connects TRBV5-6 to TRBJ1-1; D unclear. CDR3 length: 13 residues. V lost 1 base and J lost 0, with 4 bases in between. Looked up from germline, CDR1 is SGHDT and CDR2 is YYEEEE. CDR3 in DNA: TGTGCCAGCAGCTTGATTATGAACACTGAAGCTTTCTTT. Translation gives CASSLIMNTEAFF.

The chain carries TRBV25-1 and TRBJ2-5; TRBD1 or TRBD2 may be the D gene (5 bases each). Trimming took 1 base from V and 4 from J, leaving 13 bases between them. The CDR3 is made up of 15 amino acids. The V gene's germline CDR1 is MGHDK and CDR2 SYGVNS. The CDR3 spells CASSESRGDAETQYF. CDR3 nucleotide sequence: TGTGCCAGCAGTGAATCGAGGGGAGATGCAGAGACCCAGTACTTC.

The rearrangement links TRBV11-2 to TRBJ2-1, with 9 bases that match TRBD2. The germline V gene encodes CDR1 SGHAT and CDR2 FQNNGV. V was pared by 5 bases and J by 6 bases, with 11 bases of the junction left unmatched. The CDR3 spans 16 residues. CDR3 sequence reads: CASSQILAGDFNEQFF. The CDR3 DNA sequence: TGTGCCAGCAGCCAAATACTAGCGGGCGATTTCAATGAGCAGTTCTTC.

V usage is TRBV15 and J usage is TRBJ1-1, with D maybe TRBD1 (5 bases). Trimming stripped 1 base from V and 2 bases from J, with 17 bases between. Germline CDR1 and CDR2: LNHNV and YYDKDF (reference sequence). The CDR3 spans 17 residues. For the CDR3, the DNA is TGTGCCACCAGCAGAGTACCGGGCTCGGGGGACAACACTGAAGCTTTCTTT. Its translation: CATSRVPGSGDNTEAFF.

The rearrangement joins TRBV6-6 to TRBJ2-2; TRBD2 might be the D (5 bases). The V gene lost 5 bases and the J gene lost 4 bases, with 20 bases spanning the gap. Germline V gene sequence: CDR1 MNHNY, CDR2 SVGAGI (reference sequence). The CDR3 runs 17 residues. CDR3 amino acids: CASSRITGDGLTGELFF. The CDR3 DNA sequence: TGTGCCAGCAGTCGAATCACCGGGGATGGGCTCACCGGGGAGCTGTTTTTT.

The chain recombines TRBV12-3 or TRBV12-4 with TRBJ2-3; the D gene is possibly TRBD2 (7 bases). This CDR3 contains 13 residues. The germline V and J ends were trimmed by 5 bases and 8 bases, with 14 bases remaining between them. CDR3 bases: TGTGCCAGCAGTCTAGGGGGGGCGGGTACGCAGTATTTT. Translated: CASSLGGAGTQYF.

The gene calls are TRBV6-1 and TRBJ1-2; the D gene is possibly TRBD1 (5 bases). This CDR3 spans 13 amino acids. The germline V and J ends were trimmed by 1 base and 5 bases, with 8 bases remaining between them. The V gene's germline CDR1 is MNHNS and CDR2 SASEGT. CDR3 coding DNA: TGTGCCAGCAGTGAAGAGTGGGGGTATGGCTACACCTTC. Translating gives CASSEEWGYGYTF.

This clone was found a few times. This chain joins TRBV29-1 and TRBJ2-5, with unresolved D. The germline V and J ends were trimmed by 6 bases and 4 bases, with 12 bases remaining between them. Germline V gene lookup returns CDR1 SQVTM and CDR2 ANQGSEA. The CDR3 loop spans 12 amino acids. The CDR3 here is CSVYSITETQYF. Here the CDR3 DNA reads TGCAGCGTATACAGCATCACAGAGACCCAGTACTTC.

The V and J genes are TRBV5-7 and TRBJ1-2; no firm D call. TRBV5-7 belongs to the ORF category, with a function that is uncertain. This CDR3 has 13 amino acids. V was clipped by 2 bases and J by 6 bases, with 11 bases between them. CDR3 nucleotides: TGTGCCAGCAGCTTATCTGGAAATAATGGCTACACCTTC. It specifies CASSLSGNNGYTF.

The chain couples TRBV6-5 to TRBJ1-2; possible D gene TRBD1, 6 bases. Between the trimmed V and J ends, which lost 4 bases and 2 bases, there was a span of 14 bases. This CDR3 spans 15 amino acids. Germline CDR1 MNHEY, CDR2 SVGAGI. The chain's CDR3 is CASSFNPTGNYGYTF. CDR3 DNA sequence: TGTGCCAGCAGTTTCAACCCCACAGGGAACTATGGCTACACCTTC.

V and J are TRBV5-1 and TRBJ2-3, with 13 positions matching TRBD2. Germline lookup yields CDR1 SGHRS and CDR2 YFSETQ. V shed 4 bases, J shed 5 bases, and the junction held 4 bases outside the gene matches. This CDR3 contains 15 residues. The chain's CDR3 is CASSPGLAGRDTQYF. The CDR3 DNA sequence: TGCGCCAGCAGCCCGGGACTAGCGGGGAGAGATACGCAGTATTTT.

This rearrangement joins TRBV5-1 to TRBJ2-7; 8 bases match TRBD1. Per germline, CDR1 SGHRS and CDR2 YFSETQ. V was clipped by 2 bases and J by 4 bases; unmatched bases: 5. This CDR3 spans 14 amino acids. CDR3 nucleotides: TGCGCCAGCAGCTTCAGGGGGCAAATATACGAGCAGTACTTC. It translates to CASSFRGQIYEQYF. Using reference TRBV5-1 and TRBJ2-7 for the parts outside the CDR3, the full variable domain is KAGVTQTPRYLIKTRGQQVTLSCSPISGHRSVSWYQQTPGQGLQFLFEYFSETQRNKGNFPGRFSGRQFSNSRSEMNVSTLELGDSALYLCASSFRGQIYEQYFGPGTRLTVT.

This chain connects TRBV5-1 to TRBJ1-6; D not resolved. In germline, CDR1 is SGHRS, CDR2 YFSETQ. Between the trimmed V and J ends, which lost 0 bases and 7 bases, there was a span of 17 bases. This CDR3 contains 17 residues. The CDR3 protein is CASSLDPMGISNSPLHF. In DNA form, the CDR3 reads TGCGCCAGCAGCTTGGACCCTATGGGGATCTCGAATTCACCCCTCCACTTT. The whole variable domain, filled in from reference TRBV5-1 and TRBJ1-6, reads KAGVTQTPRYLIKTRGQQVTLSCSPISGHRSVSWYQQTPGQGLQFLFEYFSETQRNKGNFPGRFSGRQFSNSRSEMNVSTLELGDSALYLCASSLDPMGISNSPLHFGNGTRLTVT.

This sequence joins TRBV12-3 or TRBV12-4 and TRBJ1-2; TRBD1 is a possible D gene (5 bases). V was trimmed by 5 bases and J by 7 bases, leaving 8 bases between them. The CDR3 consists of 11 residues. CDR3 sequence reads: CASSRGGGYTF. In nucleotides, the CDR3 is TGTGCCAGCAGTCGGGGGGGTGGCTACACCTTC.

This chain connects TRBV12-3 or TRBV12-4 to TRBJ2-1; D is uncertain. The CDR3 length is 12 residues. V lost 8 bases to trimming and J lost 7 bases, with 12 bases between them. DNA of the CDR3: TGTGCCAGCCGAGAGAGTGTTAATGAGCAGTTCTTC. The encoded protein is CASRESVNEQFF.

The rearrangement links TRBV19 to TRBJ2-3, with D perhaps TRBD1 or TRBD2 (6 bases each). V was pared by 3 bases and J by 1 base, with 14 bases between. This CDR3 is built from 16 residues. CDR1 and CDR2 from the germline V gene are LNHDA and SQIVND (reference sequence). The CDR3 DNA reads as TGTGCCAGTAGTATCAATCCGGGGGCCCGCACAGATACGCAGTATTTT. Protein product: CASSINPGARTDTQYF.

The chain has TRBV19 and TRBJ2-1, with D maybe TRBD1 (5 bases). Germline-derived CDR1 and CDR2 are LNHDA and SQIVND (reference sequence). This CDR3 is built from 13 residues. V lost 4 bases to trimming and J lost 9 bases, with 13 bases between them. CDR3 DNA sequence: TGTGCCAGTAGTACCAACCAGGGCGGTGAGCAGTTCTTC. It encodes CASSTNQGGEQFF. The full variable domain, with the rest looked up from reference TRBV19 and TRBJ2-1, is DGGITQSPKYLFRKEGQNVTLSCEQNLNHDAMYWYRQDPGQGLRLIYYSQIVNDFQKGDIAEGYSVSREKKESFPLTVTSAQKNPTAFYLCASSTNQGGEQFFGPGTRLTVL.

The J gene is TRBJ1-2, the V gene TRBV19, with D uncertain. The CDR3 is 16 residues long. Trimming took 2 bases from V and 2 from J, leaving 15 bases between them. Germline loops: CDR1 LNHDA, CDR2 SQIVND (reference sequence). The CDR3 protein is CASSISDLYLNYGYTF. CDR3 DNA sequence: TGTGCCAGTAGTATATCGGACCTCTATCTCAACTATGGCTACACCTTC. Full variable domain (outside the CDR3, taken from reference TRBV19 and TRBJ1-2): DGGITQSPKYLFRKEGQNVTLSCEQNLNHDAMYWYRQDPGQGLRLIYYSQIVNDFQKGDIAEGYSVSREKKESFPLTVTSAQKNPTAFYLCASSISDLYLNYGYTFGSGTRLTVV.